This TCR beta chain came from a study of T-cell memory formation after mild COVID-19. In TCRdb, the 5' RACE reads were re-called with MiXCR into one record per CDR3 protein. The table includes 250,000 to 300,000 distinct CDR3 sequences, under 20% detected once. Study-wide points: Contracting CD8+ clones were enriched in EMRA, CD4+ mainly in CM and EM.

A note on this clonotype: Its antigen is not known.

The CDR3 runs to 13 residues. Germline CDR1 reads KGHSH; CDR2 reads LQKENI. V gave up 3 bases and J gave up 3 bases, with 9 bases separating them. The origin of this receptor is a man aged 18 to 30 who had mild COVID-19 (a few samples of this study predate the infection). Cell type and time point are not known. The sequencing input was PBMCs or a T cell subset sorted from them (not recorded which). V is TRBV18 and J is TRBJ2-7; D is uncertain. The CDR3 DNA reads TGTGCCAGCTCACCCCAGGAAAACTACGAGCAGTACTTC. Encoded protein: CASSPQENYEQYF.